A single sample gave rise to the 31 T cell receptor beta chains below, sequenced in a study of glioma-infiltrating T cells. The iRepertoire nested amplicon-rescue multiplex PCR amplified TCR alpha and beta CDR3s from RNA. Each CDR3 protein gets one entry after TCRdb re-called the multiplex PCR reads with MiXCR. Of about 140,000 distinct CDR3 sequences listed, around 40% are singletons. Sequencing used glioma tissue, nonneoplastic brain tissue, or PBMCs (not recorded which). These TCRs come from a human donor with low-grade glioma or glioblastoma, undergoing nonglioma brain surgery, or in good health (not recorded which).

The V call is TRBV7-2, the J call TRBJ1-1; D not resolved. The CDR3 extends over 15 amino acids. V was trimmed by 1 base and J by 1 base, leaving 10 bases between them. Germline V gene sequence: CDR1 SGHTA, CDR2 FQGNSA. The CDR3, as DNA: TGTGCCAGCAGCTTAGTAGGTGCGGGGAACACTGAAGCTTTCTTT. Its translation: CASSLVGAGNTEAFF. The whole variable domain, remainder taken from reference TRBV7-2 and TRBJ1-1, is GAGVSQSPSNKVTEKGKDVELRCDPISGHTALYWYRQSLGQGLEFLIYFQGNSAPDKSGLPSDRFSAERTGGSVSTLTIQRTQQEDSAVYLCASSLVGAGNTEAFFGQGTRLTVV.

This clonotype was observed a single time. The junction differs from germline at one of its ends, possibly a read error. This rearrangement joins TRBV6-4 to TRBJ1-5, with D possibly being TRBD1 (5 bases). The V gene's germline CDR1 is MRHNA and CDR2 SNTAGT. The CDR3 sequence is 17 residues long. CDR3: CASSESEGPKTYQPQHF. The CDR3 DNA follows: TGTGCCAGCAGTGAAAGTGAGGGACCGAAGACCTATCAGCCACAGCATTTT.

This clonotype was seen a handful of times. V and J are TRBV20-1 and TRBJ2-7, with 12 bases fitting TRBD2. Per the germline V gene, CDR1 is DFQATT and CDR2 is SNEGSKA (reference sequence). The CDR3 covers 13 residues. The ends lost 6 bases at V and 3 bases at J; junction bases unmatched: 3. In nucleotides, the CDR3 is TGCAGTGCATCGACTAGCGGGAGCTACGAGCAGTACTTC. Translating it yields CSASTSGSYEQYF.

The V gene is TRBV27, the J gene TRBJ2-1; 9 bases match TRBD2. Germline V gene data show CDR1 as MNHEY and CDR2 as SMNVEV (reference sequence). Losses at the gene ends were 6 bases for V and 7 bases for J; bases not matched to a gene: 7. This CDR3 contains 14 residues. The CDR3 DNA reads TGTGCCAGCAGGACCGGGACTAGCACGAATGAGCAGTTCTTC. Its translation: CASRTGTSTNEQFF.

V is TRBV6-6 and J is TRBJ2-3; D gene uncertain. The ends were cut back, 0 bases at V and 4 bases at J, with 11 bases in the middle. The germline gives CDR1 MNHNY, CDR2 SVGAGI (reference sequence). This CDR3 is 15 amino acids long. The CDR3 loop is CASSYSIAKPDTQYF. CDR3 DNA: TGTGCCAGCAGTTACTCGATAGCCAAGCCAGATACGCAGTATTTT.

A note on this clonotype: One junction end disagrees with the germline gene, perhaps due to a read error. The chain uses TRBV15 and TRBJ2-5; D possibly matches TRBD1 or TRBD2 (5 bases each). This CDR3 has 15 amino acids. In germline, CDR1 is LNHNV, CDR2 YYDKDF (reference sequence). The CDR3 DNA reads as TGTGCCACTGCTTCGGGACCGAACACGCAAGAGACCCAGCACTTC. Protein: CATASGPNTQETQHF.

The genes are TRBV6-1 and TRBJ2-7, with 9 nucleotides matching TRBD1. This CDR3 comprises 14 residues. The germline V gene encodes CDR1 MNHNS and CDR2 SASEGT. V shed 6 bases and J 2 bases; nucleotides not matched to a gene: 5. This CDR3 reads CASRNGQGTYEQYF. CDR3 coding DNA: TGTGCCAGCAGAAACGGACAGGGGACCTACGAGCAGTACTTC.

V usage is TRBV20-1 and J usage is TRBJ2-5; unclear D gene. The CDR3 covers 12 residues. The V end was cut by 0 bases, the J end by 7 bases, with 9 bases between. Germline V gene sequence: CDR1 DFQATT, CDR2 SNEGSKA (reference sequence). CDR3 DNA: TGCAGTGCTAGAGAGGCCCCAGGGACCCAGTACTTC. Translated, it gives CSAREAPGTQYF.

The genes are TRBV6-6 and TRBJ1-2, with a tentative D call TRBD1 (5 bases). Germline-derived CDR1 and CDR2 are MNHNY and SVGAGI (reference sequence). This CDR3 comprises 13 residues. V lost 6 bases to trimming and J lost 8 bases, with 16 bases between them. In DNA form, the CDR3 reads TGTGCCAGCAGCCCATTACAGGACGGCGGCTACACCTTC. Encoded protein: CASSPLQDGGYTF.

This clonotype was detected a few times. The rearrangement links TRBV6-2 or TRBV6-3 to TRBJ1-1, with D hard to call. The germline CDR1 and CDR2 sequences are MNHEY and SVGEGT. The CDR3 contains 13 residues. Trimming removed 3 bases from V and 1 base from J, with 6 bases in between. In DNA, the CDR3 is TGTGCCAGCAGTTATCCCAGGAACACTGAAGCTTTCTTT. Its translation: CASSYPRNTEAFF.

The chain is built from TRBV19 and TRBJ1-3; D possibly corresponds to TRBD1 (5 bases). CDR3 length: 16 amino acids. With 9 bases removed from V and 0 bases from J, the gap between germline ends came to 18 bases. Germline CDR1 is LNHDA and CDR2 is SQIVND (reference sequence). DNA for the CDR3: TGTGCCAGCTCTAAGCAGGGCCAATTCTCTGGAAACACCATATATTTT. Amino acids: CASSKQGQFSGNTIYF.

In this sample, this clonotype turned up many times. The chain uses TRBV20-1 and TRBJ1-1, with TRBD1 matching 10 bases. The germline V gene encodes CDR1 DFQATT and CDR2 SNEGSKA (reference sequence). The CDR3 sequence is 15 residues long. V lost 6 bases and J lost 6; bases outside the gene matches: 13. The CDR3 reads CSAYYRDRGFPEAFF. The CDR3 DNA reads as TGCAGTGCCTATTACCGGGACAGGGGTTTCCCTGAAGCTTTCTTT.

Concerning this clonotype itself: The conserved phenylalanine or tryptophan is not found at the CDR3 terminus, so this likely reflects a read error. J is TRBJ2-7 and V is TRBV7-2; the D is unclear. Germline CDR1 and CDR2: SGHTA and FQGNSA. The CDR3 is 18 amino acids. Trimming left V 3 bases short and J 0 bases short, with 21 bases between. The CDR3 DNA reads as TGTGCCAGCAGCTTTACCCCGGACGCCTTGACTTTCTCCTACGAGCAGTACCTC. It encodes CASSFTPDALTFSYEQYL.

This clonotype has a handful of counts. The genes are TRBV28 and TRBJ2-7; D is possibly TRBD2 (5 bases). Germline loops: CDR1 MDHEN, CDR2 SYDVKM. The CDR3 length is 13 residues. The germline V and J ends were trimmed by 7 bases and 5 bases, with 15 bases remaining between them. CDR3: CASTSPGNHEQYF. The CDR3 DNA follows: TGTGCCAGCACATCCCCCGGGAACCACGAGCAGTACTTC.

V usage is TRBV6-1 and J usage is TRBJ2-3, with TRBD1 matching over 9 bases. This CDR3 contains 17 residues. CDR1 and CDR2 (germline): MNHNS, SASEGT. V lost 5 bases, J lost 2 bases, and 11 bases stayed unmatched. The CDR3 loop is CASSLGVGTGYTDTQYF. Written as DNA, the CDR3 is TGTGCCAGCAGTTTGGGGGTTGGGACAGGGTACACAGATACGCAGTATTTT.

A few counts support this clonotype. The V and J genes are TRBV20-1 and TRBJ2-4; D is perhaps TRBD1 (6 bases). V lost 6 bases, J lost 9 bases, and 15 bases lay in between. The CDR3 runs to 12 residues. Germline CDR1 is DFQATT and CDR2 is SNEGSKA (reference sequence). The CDR3 sequence: CSAPGQPLIQYF. As DNA, the CDR3 is TGCAGTGCCCCCGGACAGCCTCTCATTCAGTACTTC.

J is TRBJ2-5 and V is TRBV9, with 12 bases aligning to TRBD1. CDR3 length equals 15 residues. CDR1 SGDLS and CDR2 YYNGEE come from the germline V gene. Trimming cost V 2 bases and J 3 bases; bases outside gene matches: 2. CDR3 residues: CASSVGTGGKETQYF. The CDR3 DNA follows: TGTGCCAGCAGCGTTGGGACAGGGGGCAAAGAGACCCAGTACTTC.

As to this clonotype: It is unclear where the CDR3 begins or ends on the DNA, so no DNA is shown, and the CDR3 is as TCRdb lists it. The V and J genes are TRBV28 and TRBJ1-5. Germline CDR1 and CDR2: MDHEN and SYDVKM. The CDR3 adds up to 15 amino acids, both ends counted. The CDR3 spells CASSSFGQGNQPEHF.

This clonotype was observed a few times. The genes are TRBV6-2 or TRBV6-3 and TRBJ1-2, with D maybe TRBD1 (6 bases). In germline, CDR1 is MNHEY, CDR2 SVGEGT. The CDR3 has 14 amino acids. Trimming cost V 5 bases and J 4 bases, with 14 bases left between them. The CDR3 DNA reads TGTGCCAGCAGTCATCGACAGGAAGGCTATGGCTACACCTTC. Translated: CASSHRQEGYGYTF.

This clonotype has more than one count but fewer than ten. The chain joins TRBV6-1 to TRBJ2-2; maybe TRBD1 (5 bases). Germline V gene lookup returns CDR1 MNHNS and CDR2 SASEGT. CDR3 length: 14 residues. Trimming removed 5 bases at V and 1 base at J, with 8 bases between. The CDR3 protein is CASSQQGNTGELFF. DNA for the CDR3: TGTGCCAGCAGTCAGCAGGGGAACACCGGGGAGCTGTTTTTT.

This clonotype was seen a few times. V gene TRBV27 combines with J gene TRBJ2-1; 14 positions match TRBD2. The germline CDR1 and CDR2 sequences are MNHEY and SMNVEV (reference sequence). V gave up 3 bases and J gave up 1 base; unmatched junction bases: 5. CDR3 length equals 18 residues. The CDR3 loop reads CASSFGLAGGGSYNEQFF. The DNA of the CDR3 is TGTGCCAGCAGTTTCGGACTAGCGGGAGGTGGGTCCTACAATGAGCAGTTCTTC.

V usage is TRBV2 and J usage is TRBJ1-1, with D uncertain. The V end was cut by 6 bases, the J end by 5 bases, with 10 bases between. Germline assignment: CDR1 SNHLY and CDR2 FYNNEI. The length of the CDR3 is 12 residues. CDR3 DNA: TGTGCCAGCAGGCTGGTCCGTACTGAAGCTTTCTTT. It encodes CASRLVRTEAFF.

The chain has TRBV18 and TRBJ2-7; D is uncertain. Germline V gene data show CDR1 as KGHSH and CDR2 as LQKENI. The ends were cut back, 1 base at V and 3 bases at J, with 16 bases in the middle. The CDR3 sequence is 16 residues long. CDR3 region: CASSPLNPGLNYEQYF. The CDR3, as DNA: TGTGCCAGCTCACCACTCAATCCAGGCCTCAACTACGAGCAGTACTTC.

There are a few counts of this clonotype. The genes are TRBV6-2 or TRBV6-3 and TRBJ2-7; D uncertain. CDR1 is MNHEY, CDR2 SVGEGT, per germline. This CDR3 region has 11 residues. Trimming cost V 5 bases and J 4 bases, with 6 bases left between them. The CDR3, as DNA: TGTGCCAGCAGTACATCATACGAGCAGTACTTC. Residues: CASSTSYEQYF.

The V gene is TRBV19, the J gene TRBJ2-7, with a weak D call TRBD1 (6 bases). Germline V gene sequence: CDR1 LNHDA, CDR2 SQIVND (reference sequence). V was clipped by 9 bases and J by 2 bases, with 14 bases between them. CDR3 size: 13 residues. The CDR3, as DNA: TGTGCCAGCTCTCTCGGACAGACCTACGAGCAGTACTTC. The encoded protein is CASSLGQTYEQYF.

V and J are TRBV4-1 and TRBJ1-2; maybe TRBD1 (5 bases). V was trimmed by 2 bases and J by 7 bases, leaving 20 bases between them. Germline V gene sequence: CDR1 MGHRA, CDR2 YSYEKL. The CDR3 is 16 amino acids. The CDR3 DNA sequence: TGCGCCAGCAGCCAATTCGACAGACTTAGCTTGGGTGGCTACACCTTC. It translates to CASSQFDRLSLGGYTF.

This rearrangement joins TRBV10-2 to TRBJ2-3; tentatively, D is TRBD1 or TRBD2 (5 bases each). V dropped 0 bases and J dropped 7 bases, with 11 bases sitting between them. This CDR3 comprises 14 residues. In germline, CDR1 is WSHSY, CDR2 SAAADI. CDR3 protein: CASSESTLGHTQYF. CDR3 nucleotides: TGCGCCAGCAGTGAGTCGACGTTGGGACATACGCAGTATTTT.

With regard to this clonotype: Compared with germline, one end of the junction differs, possibly owing to a read error. The rearrangement joins TRBV6-2 or TRBV6-3 to TRBJ1-6; tentative D call: TRBD1 (5 bases). The germline CDR1 and CDR2 sequences are MNHEY and SVGEGT. The CDR3 extends over 15 amino acids. The CDR3 DNA is TGTGCCAGCAGTTATTCCAGGGTAGAGAATTCAACCCTCCACTTT. Its translation: CASSYSRVENSTLHF.

V is TRBV6-6 and J is TRBJ1-1; tentatively, D is TRBD1 (6 bases). Germline-derived CDR1 and CDR2 are MNHNY and SVGAGI (reference sequence). CDR3 size: 15 residues. Trimming removed 0 bases at V and 1 base at J, with 9 bases between. This CDR3 reads CASSYSAGANTEAFF. DNA of the CDR3: TGTGCCAGCAGTTACTCGGCAGGGGCGAACACTGAAGCTTTCTTT.

In regard to this clonotype: It may be a read error: a sequence one base away is much more abundant. The rearrangement uses TRBV2 and TRBJ1-5, with 7 positions matching TRBD1. V was clipped by 6 bases and J by 2 bases; unmatched bases: 7. The CDR3 covers 15 residues. CDR1 is SNHLY, CDR2 FYNNEI, per germline. DNA of the CDR3: TGTGCCAGCAGCCGGGACAGCGGGGGCAATCAGCCCCAGCATTTT. Its protein is CASSRDSGGNQPQHF. Full variable domain (outside the CDR3, taken from reference TRBV2 and TRBJ1-5): EPEVTQTPSHQVTQMGQEVILRCVPISNHLYFYWYRQILGQKVEFLVSFYNNEISEKSEIFDDQFSVERPDGSNFTLKIRSTKLEDSAMYFCASSRDSGGNQPQHFGDGTRLSIL.

This clonotype was seen more than once but under ten times. The chain employs TRBV3-1 and TRBJ2-1; D gene ambiguous. CDR3 size: 12 residues. The V and J ends lost 1 base and 7 bases respectively, with 5 bases between them. Germline lookup yields CDR1 LGHDT and CDR2 YNNKEL (reference sequence). CDR3 bases: TGTGCCAGCAGCCAAGCGTGGAATGAGCAGTTCTTC. It translates to CASSQAWNEQFF.